This T cell receptor beta chain appears in the sequencing data of a study of cytomegalovirus exposure and HLA in healthy donors. Study-wide results and caveats: Productive status was seen about 90% or about 30% of the time for most TCR beta V segments in an earlier analysis. Most observed TCR sequences were rare, whereas some public TCRs were detected in many donors.

PCR was performed using 60 Vbeta and 13 Jbeta primers. Sequenced by immunoSEQ multiplex PCR; TCRdb stores in-frame clones only, minus some. The sample has hundreds of thousands of clones, around 80% seen once. Trimming removed 2 bases at V and 7 bases at J, with 14 bases between. The CDR3 loop spans 14 amino acids. In germline, CDR1 is MDHEN, CDR2 SYDVKM. About this clone itself: Its antigen is undetermined.

This clonotype originated in a male donor in good health and CMV-seronegative. Sequenced sample: PBMCs. V and J are TRBV28 and TRBJ1-1; D remains unclear. CDR3 DNA sequence: TGTGCCAGCAGTTTAGTCGCGGTCCCCTTTGAAGCTTTCTTT. This encodes CASSLVAVPFEAFF.